The entry that follows covers one T cell receptor (beta chain) sequence. Its antigen is unidentified. Germline is not matched at one junction end, which may reflect a read error. This record belongs to a study of cytomegalovirus exposure and HLA in healthy donors. Study outcomes and limitations: An ancestry cluster, one associated with Asian ancestry, reportedly showed fewer N-insertions than the approximately 650-donor mean in a later analysis.

Germline assignment: CDR1 SEHNR and CDR2 FQNEAQ (reference sequence). This CDR3 region has 14 residues. A multiplex PCR was run with 60 Vbeta primers and 13 Jbeta primers. Profiling relied on immunoSEQ multiplex PCR, and the TCRdb table lists in-frame clones only, not all of them. Of about 190,000 clones listed, just under 75% are singletons. Source material: PBMCs. The chain joins TRBV7-9 to TRBJ1-1, with a possible D match to TRBD1 (6 bases). This clonotype originated in a woman in her twenties or thirties in good health and CMV-seropositive. The chain's CDR3 is CSSRGSRGNTEAFF. For the CDR3, the DNA is TGTTCCAGCAGAGGAAGCAGGGGGAACACTGAAGCTTTCTTT.